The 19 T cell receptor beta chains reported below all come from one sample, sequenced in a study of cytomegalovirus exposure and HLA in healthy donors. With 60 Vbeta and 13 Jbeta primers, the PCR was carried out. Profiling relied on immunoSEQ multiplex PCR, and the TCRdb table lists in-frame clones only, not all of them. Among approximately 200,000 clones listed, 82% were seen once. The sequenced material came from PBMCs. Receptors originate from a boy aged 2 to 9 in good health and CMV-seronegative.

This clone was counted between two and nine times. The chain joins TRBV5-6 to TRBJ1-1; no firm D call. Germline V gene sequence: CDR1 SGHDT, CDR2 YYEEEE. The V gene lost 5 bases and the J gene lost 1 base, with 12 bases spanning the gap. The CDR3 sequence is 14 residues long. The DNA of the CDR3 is TGTGCCAGCAGACGTACCGGGAGGAACACTGAAGCTTTCTTT. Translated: CASRRTGRNTEAFF.

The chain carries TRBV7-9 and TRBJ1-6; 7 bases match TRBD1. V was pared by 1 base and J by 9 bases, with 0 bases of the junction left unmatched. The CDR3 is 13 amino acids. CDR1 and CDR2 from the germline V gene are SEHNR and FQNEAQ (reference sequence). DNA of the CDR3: TGTGCCAGCAGCTTAGACAGGGGTTCACCCCTCCACTTT. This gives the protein CASSLDRGSPLHF.

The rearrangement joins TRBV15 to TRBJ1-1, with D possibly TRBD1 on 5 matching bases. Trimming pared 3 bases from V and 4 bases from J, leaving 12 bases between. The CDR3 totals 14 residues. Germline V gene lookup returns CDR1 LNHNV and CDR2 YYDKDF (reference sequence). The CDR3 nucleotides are TGTGCCACCAGCAGGGACGCAGGGTCCACTGAAGCTTTCTTT. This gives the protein CATSRDAGSTEAFF. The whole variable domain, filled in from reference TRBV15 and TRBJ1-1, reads DAMVIQNPRYQVTQFGKPVTLSCSQTLNHNVMYWYQQKSSQAPKLLFHYYDKDFNNEADTPDNFQSRRPNTSFCFLDIRSPGLGDTAMYLCATSRDAGSTEAFFGQGTRLTVV.

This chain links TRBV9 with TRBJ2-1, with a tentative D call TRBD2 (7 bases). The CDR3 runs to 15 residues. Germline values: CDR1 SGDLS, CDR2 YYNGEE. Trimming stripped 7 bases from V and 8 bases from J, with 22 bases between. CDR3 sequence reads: CASQPGAGVGDEQFF. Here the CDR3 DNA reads TGTGCCAGCCAACCAGGGGCGGGGGTAGGGGATGAGCAGTTCTTC.

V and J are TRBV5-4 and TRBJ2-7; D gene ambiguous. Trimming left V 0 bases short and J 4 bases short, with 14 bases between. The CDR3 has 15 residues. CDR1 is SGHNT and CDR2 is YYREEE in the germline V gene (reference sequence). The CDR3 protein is CASSLEAQELYEQYF. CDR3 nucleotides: TGTGCCAGCAGCTTGGAGGCGCAGGAATTGTACGAGCAGTACTTC.

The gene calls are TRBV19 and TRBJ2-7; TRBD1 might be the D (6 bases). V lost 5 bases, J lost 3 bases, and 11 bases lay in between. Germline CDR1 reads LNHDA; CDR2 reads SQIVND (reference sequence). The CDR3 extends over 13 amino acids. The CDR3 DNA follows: TGTGCCAGTAGTCCGCGGACAGACTACGAGCAGTACTTC. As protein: CASSPRTDYEQYF.

This CDR3 reads CASSLVLGGNSPLHF. CDR3 sequence (DNA): TGTGCCAGCAGCTTAGTGCTGGGAGGGAATTCACCCCTCCACTTT. This sequence joins TRBV7-8 and TRBJ1-6; unclear D gene. This CDR3 spans 15 amino acids. CDR1 and CDR2 from the germline V gene are SGHVS and FQNEAQ. V was pared by 1 base and J by 7 bases, with 11 bases between.

The CDR3 sequence is CASSEGGPSEKLFF. In DNA, the CDR3 is TGTGCCAGCAGCGAAGGGGGTCCGAGTGAAAAACTGTTTTTT. This chain joins TRBV7-9 and TRBJ1-4; D may be TRBD1 (6 bases). Per germline, CDR1 SEHNR and CDR2 FQNEAQ (reference sequence). This CDR3 has 14 residues. V lost 5 bases to trimming and J lost 7 bases, with 14 bases between them. Combining the CDR3 with reference TRBV7-9 and TRBJ1-4 gives the whole variable domain DTGVSQNPRHKITKRGQNVTFRCDPISEHNRLYWYRQTLGQGPEFLTYFQNEAQLEKSRLLSDRFSAERPKGSFSTLEIQRTEQGDSAMYLCASSEGGPSEKLFFGSGTQLSVL.

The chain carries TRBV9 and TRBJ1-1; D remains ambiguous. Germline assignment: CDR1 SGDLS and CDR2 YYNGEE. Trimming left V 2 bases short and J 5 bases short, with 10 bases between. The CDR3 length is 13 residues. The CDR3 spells CASSVGDTTEAFF. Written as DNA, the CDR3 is TGTGCCAGCAGCGTCGGAGATACAACTGAAGCTTTCTTT.

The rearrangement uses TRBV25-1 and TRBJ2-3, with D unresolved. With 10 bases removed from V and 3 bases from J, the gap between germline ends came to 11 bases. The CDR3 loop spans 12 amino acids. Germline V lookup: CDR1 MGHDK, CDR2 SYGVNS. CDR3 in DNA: TGTGCCACCGTGGCCGGGACAGATACGCAGTATTTT. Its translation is CATVAGTDTQYF. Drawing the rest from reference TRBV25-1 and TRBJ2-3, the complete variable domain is EADIYQTPRYLVIGTGKKITLECSQTMGHDKMYWYQQDPGMELHLIHYSYGVNSTEKGDLSSESTVSRIRTEHFPLTLESARPSHTSQYLCATVAGTDTQYFGPGTRLTVL.

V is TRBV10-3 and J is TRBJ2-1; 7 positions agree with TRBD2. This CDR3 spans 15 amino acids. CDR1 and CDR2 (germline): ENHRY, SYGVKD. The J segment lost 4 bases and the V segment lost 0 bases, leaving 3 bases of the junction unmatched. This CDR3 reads CAISESAGPYNEQFF. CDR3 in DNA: TGTGCCATCAGTGAGTCAGCGGGGCCATACAATGAGCAGTTCTTC.

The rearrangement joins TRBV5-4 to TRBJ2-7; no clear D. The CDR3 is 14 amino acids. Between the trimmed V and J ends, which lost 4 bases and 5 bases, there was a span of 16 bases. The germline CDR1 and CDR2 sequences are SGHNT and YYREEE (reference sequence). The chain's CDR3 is CASSAARRSDEQYF. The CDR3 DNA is TGTGCCAGCAGCGCGGCTCGGCGGAGCGACGAGCAGTACTTC.

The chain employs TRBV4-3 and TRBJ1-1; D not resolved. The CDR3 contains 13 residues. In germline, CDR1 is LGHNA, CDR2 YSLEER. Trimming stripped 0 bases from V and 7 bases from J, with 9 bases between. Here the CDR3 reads CASSQDLRGEAFF. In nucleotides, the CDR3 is TGCGCCAGCAGCCAAGATCTTAGAGGTGAAGCTTTCTTT.

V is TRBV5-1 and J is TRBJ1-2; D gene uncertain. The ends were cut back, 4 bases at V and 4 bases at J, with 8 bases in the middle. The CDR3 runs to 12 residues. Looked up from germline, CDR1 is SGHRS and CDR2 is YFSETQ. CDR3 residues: CASSQEFYGYTF. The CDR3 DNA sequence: TGCGCCAGCAGCCAGGAATTCTATGGCTACACCTTC.

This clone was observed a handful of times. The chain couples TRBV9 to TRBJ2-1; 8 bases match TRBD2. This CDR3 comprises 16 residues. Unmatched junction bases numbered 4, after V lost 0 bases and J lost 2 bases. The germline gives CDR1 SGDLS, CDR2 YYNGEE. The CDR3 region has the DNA TGTGCCAGCAGCGTAGGGAATAGCGGGACCTACAATGAGCAGTTCTTC. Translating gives CASSVGNSGTYNEQFF.

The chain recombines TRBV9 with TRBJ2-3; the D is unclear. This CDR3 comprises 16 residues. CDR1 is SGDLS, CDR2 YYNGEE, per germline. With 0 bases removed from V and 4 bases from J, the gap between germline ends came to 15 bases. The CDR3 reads CASSVASILAPDTQYF. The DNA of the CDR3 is TGTGCCAGCAGCGTAGCCTCGATCCTGGCCCCAGATACGCAGTATTTT. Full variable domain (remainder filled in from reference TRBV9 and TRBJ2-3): DSGVTQTPKHLITATGQRVTLRCSPRSGDLSVYWYQQSLDQGLQFLIQYYNGEERAKGNILERFSAQQFPDLHSELNLSSLELGDSALYFCASSVASILAPDTQYFGPGTRLTVL.

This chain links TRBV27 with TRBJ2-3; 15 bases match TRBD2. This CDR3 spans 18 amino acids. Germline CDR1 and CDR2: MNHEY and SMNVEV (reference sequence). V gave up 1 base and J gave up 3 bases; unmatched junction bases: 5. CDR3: CASSLLAGLAGGTDTQYF. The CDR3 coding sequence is TGTGCCAGCAGTTTATTAGCGGGACTAGCGGGGGGAACAGATACGCAGTATTTT.

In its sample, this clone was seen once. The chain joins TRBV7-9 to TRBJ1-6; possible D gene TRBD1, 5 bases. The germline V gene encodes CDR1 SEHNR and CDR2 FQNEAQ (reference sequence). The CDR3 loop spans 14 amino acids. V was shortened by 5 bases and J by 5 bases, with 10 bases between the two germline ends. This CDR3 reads CASSHSTDNSPLHF. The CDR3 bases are TGTGCCAGCAGCCATTCGACAGATAATTCACCCCTCCACTTT.

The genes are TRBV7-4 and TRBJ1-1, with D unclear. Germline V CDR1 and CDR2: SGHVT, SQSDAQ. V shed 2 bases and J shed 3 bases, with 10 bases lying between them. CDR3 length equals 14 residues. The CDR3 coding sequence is TGTGCCAGCAGCTTAAGAGGGAGGGACACTGAAGCTTTCTTT. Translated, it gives CASSLRGRDTEAFF.